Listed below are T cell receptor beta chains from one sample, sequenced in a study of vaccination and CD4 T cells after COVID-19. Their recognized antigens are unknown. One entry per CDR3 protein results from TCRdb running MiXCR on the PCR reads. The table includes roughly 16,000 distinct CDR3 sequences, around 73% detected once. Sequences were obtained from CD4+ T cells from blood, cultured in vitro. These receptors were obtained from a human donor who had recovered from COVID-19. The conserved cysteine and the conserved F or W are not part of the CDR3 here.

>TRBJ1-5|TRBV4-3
ASSRNRANNQPQH
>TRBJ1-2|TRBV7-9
ASSLALPTGDWGGYT
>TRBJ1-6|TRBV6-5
ASSYGTGNSPLH
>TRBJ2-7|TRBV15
ATSTTGFTYEQY
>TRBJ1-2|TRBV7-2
ASIRGPDRGYGYT
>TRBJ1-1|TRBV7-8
ASSVRDRSTEAF
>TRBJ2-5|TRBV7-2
ASSLRQGQAWRETQY
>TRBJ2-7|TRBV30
AWSVGGSSYEQY
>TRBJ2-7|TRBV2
ASSKTQGNEQY
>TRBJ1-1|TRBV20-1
SARDTGITEAF
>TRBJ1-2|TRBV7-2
ASSARPSSYGYT
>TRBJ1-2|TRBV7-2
ASGRLDRVGGYT
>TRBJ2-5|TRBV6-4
AHPGTRYQETQY
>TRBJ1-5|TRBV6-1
ASSPGTGGGQPQH
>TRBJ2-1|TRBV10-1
ASSVAGNNNEQF
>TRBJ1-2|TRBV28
ASGTGANYGYT
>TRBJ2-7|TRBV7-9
ASSFIQGPAYEQY
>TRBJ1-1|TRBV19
ASSMTGAHTEAF
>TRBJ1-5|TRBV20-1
SARDRGEQPQH
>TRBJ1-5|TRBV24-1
ATSAASGSNQPQH
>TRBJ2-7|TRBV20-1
SARGTSGRSYEQY
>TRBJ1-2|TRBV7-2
ASSLTWDWANYGYT
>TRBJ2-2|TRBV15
ATSRGTSGSPELF
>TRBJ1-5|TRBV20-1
SAGGPNSNQPQH
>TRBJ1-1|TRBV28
ATGGRRSVNTEAF
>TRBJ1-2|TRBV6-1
ASSLRQGEGYGYT
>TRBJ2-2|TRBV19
ASRRAGSTVTGELF
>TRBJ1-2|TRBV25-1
ASRAPSAGYT
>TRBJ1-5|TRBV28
ASRHGQNLNQPQH